This T cell receptor beta chain was documented in a study of blood T cell repertoires in COVID-19. About the research overall: T cells, B-cell-depleted T cells, or PBMCs provided the cDNA or gDNA that served as material.

Data came from immunoSEQ multiplex PCR; TCRdb stores just in-frame clones and leaves some out. The sample contains over 150,000 clones, around four fifths of which appear only once. This CDR3 is 13 amino acids long. Trimming removed 8 bases from V and 3 bases from J, with 10 bases in between. Germline CDR1 and CDR2: MDHEN and SYDVKM. The sequence came from a woman older than 75 with acute or convalescent COVID-19. The sample taken for sequencing was peripheral blood. The rearrangement uses TRBV28 and TRBJ1-4; D might be TRBD1 (5 bases). CDR3 DNA: TGTGCCAGCTGGTGGGGGGCTAATGAAAAACTGTTTTTT. This encodes CASWWGANEKLFF.